This TCR beta chain was identified during a study of T cell responses to AZD1222 COVID-19 vaccine. Looked up from germline, CDR1 is SQVTM and CDR2 is ANQGSEA. V was cut by 4 bases and J by 2 bases, with 9 bases left in between. CDR3 length equals 13 residues. Libraries were prepared by immunoSEQ multiplex PCR; TCRdb keeps only in-frame clonotypes and omits some of them. Altogether fewer than 180,000 clones are present, over 75% being singletons, with the ten largest covering approximately 3%. To note about this clone: The antigen is unknown.

Study-wide results and caveats: Spike-specific TCR breadth and depth rose after two AZD1222 doses. Researchers report vaccine-associated CD4 TCRs spanning spike, with dominance at 160-218 and 743-854. Close to half of spike-specific TCRs reportedly recognize unmutated variant regions. The donor cohort was predominantly white British with a female majority, and clonal diversity may have been underestimated.

This clonotype was obtained from an adult who received the AZD1222 COVID-19 vaccine. V and J are TRBV29-1 and TRBJ2-1; TRBD1 might be the D (6 bases). The sequences come from peripheral blood, collected 28 days after the second AZD1222 dose. The CDR3 DNA reads TGCAGCGTTGGCGCAGGGGCCTACAATGAGCAGTTCTTC. Protein: CSVGAGAYNEQFF.